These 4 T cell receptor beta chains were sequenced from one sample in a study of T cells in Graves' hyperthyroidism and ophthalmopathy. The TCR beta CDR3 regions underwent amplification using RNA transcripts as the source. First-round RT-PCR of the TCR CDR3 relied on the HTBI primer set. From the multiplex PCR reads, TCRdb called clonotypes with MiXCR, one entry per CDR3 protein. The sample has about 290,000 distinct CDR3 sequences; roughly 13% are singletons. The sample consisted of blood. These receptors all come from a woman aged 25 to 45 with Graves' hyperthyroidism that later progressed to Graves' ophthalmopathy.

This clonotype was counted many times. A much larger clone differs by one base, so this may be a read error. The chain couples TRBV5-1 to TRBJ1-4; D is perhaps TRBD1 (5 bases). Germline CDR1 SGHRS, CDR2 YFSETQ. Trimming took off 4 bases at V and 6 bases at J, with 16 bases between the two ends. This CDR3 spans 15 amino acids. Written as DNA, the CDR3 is TGCGCCAGCAGCCAGTTGGGGGGTAGAGATGAAAAACTGTTTTTT. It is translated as CASSQLGGRDEKLFF.

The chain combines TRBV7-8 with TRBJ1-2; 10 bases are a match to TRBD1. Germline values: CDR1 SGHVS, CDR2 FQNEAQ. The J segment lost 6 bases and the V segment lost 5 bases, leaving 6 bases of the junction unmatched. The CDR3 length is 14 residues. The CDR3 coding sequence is TGTGCCAGCAGCGACCCGGGACAGGGGAATGGCTACACCTTC. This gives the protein CASSDPGQGNGYTF.

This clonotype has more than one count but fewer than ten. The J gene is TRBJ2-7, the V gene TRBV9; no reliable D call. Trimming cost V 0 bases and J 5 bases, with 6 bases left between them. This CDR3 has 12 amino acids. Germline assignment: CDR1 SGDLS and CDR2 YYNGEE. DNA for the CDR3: TGTGCCAGCAGCGTAGACGGAAACGAGCAGTACTTC. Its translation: CASSVDGNEQYF.

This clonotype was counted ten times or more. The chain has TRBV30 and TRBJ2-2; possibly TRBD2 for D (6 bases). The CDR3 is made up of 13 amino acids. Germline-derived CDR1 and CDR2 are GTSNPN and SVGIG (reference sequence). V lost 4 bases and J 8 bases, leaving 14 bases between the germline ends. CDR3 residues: CAWTLHGGGELFF. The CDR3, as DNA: TGTGCCTGGACCCTGCATGGGGGGGGGGAGCTGTTTTTT. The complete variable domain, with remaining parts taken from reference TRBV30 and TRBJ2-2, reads SQTIHQWPATLVQPVGSPLSLECTVEGTSNPNLYWYRQAAGRGLQLLFYSVGIGQISSEVPQNLSASRPQDRQFILSSKKLLLSDSGFYLCAWTLHGGGELFFGEGSRLTVL.